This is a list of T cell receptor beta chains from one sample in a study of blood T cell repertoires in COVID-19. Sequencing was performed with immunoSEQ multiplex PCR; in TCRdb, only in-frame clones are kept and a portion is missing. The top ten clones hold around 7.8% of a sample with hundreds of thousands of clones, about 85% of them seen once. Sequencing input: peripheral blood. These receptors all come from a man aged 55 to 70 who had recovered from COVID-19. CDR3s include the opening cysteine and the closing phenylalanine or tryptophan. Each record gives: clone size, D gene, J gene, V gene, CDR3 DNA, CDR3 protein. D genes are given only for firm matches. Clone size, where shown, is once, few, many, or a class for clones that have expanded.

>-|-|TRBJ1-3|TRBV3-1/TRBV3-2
TGTGCCAGCAGCCAAAAGGGGGTAGACACCATATATTTT
CASSQKGVDTIYF
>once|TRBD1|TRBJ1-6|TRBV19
TGTGCCAGTAGTATGAGGGACAGGGTACGATCACCCCTCCACTTT
CASSMRDRVRSPLHF
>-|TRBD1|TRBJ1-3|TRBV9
TGTGCCAGCAGCGCACGGACAGGGTTGGACACCATATATTTT
CASSARTGLDTIYF
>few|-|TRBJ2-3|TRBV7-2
TGTGCCAGCTCAAAAGGGGGACGGATCACAGATACGCAGTATTTT
CASSKGGRITDTQYF
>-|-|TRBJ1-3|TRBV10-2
TGCGCCAGCAGCAACAGGGAGAGCTCTGGAAACACCATATATTTT
CASSNRESSGNTIYF
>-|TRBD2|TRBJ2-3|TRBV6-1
TGTGCCAGCAGTGAACGAAGCGGGGGGGCGGGAGATACGCAGTATTTT
CASSERSGGAGDTQYF
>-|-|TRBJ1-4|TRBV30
TGTGCCTGGAGTAGGAGACCGAATGAAAAACTGTTTTTT
CAWSRRPNEKLFF
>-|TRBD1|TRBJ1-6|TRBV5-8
TGTGCCAGCAGCTTGCCGACCGGGACAGGCGCCTCACCCCTCCACTTT
CASSLPTGTGASPLHF
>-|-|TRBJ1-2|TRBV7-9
TGTGCCAGCAGCGGATCCAGGTCCCCCTATGGCTACACCTTC
CASSGSRSPYGYTF
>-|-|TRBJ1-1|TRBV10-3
TGTGCCATCAGTGAGTCTGGAGTTGGGTCGTCCACTGAAGCTTTCTTT
CAISESGVGSSTEAFF
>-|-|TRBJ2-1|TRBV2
TGTGCCAGCAGTGGTCAGGGGGGAATAAATGAGCAGTTCTTC
CASSGQGGINEQFF
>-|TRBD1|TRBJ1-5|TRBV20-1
TGCAGTGCTAGTCGGACAGGGGGCAATCAGCCCCAGCATTTT
CSASRTGGNQPQHF
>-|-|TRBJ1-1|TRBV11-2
TGTGCCAGCAGCCGACAGGCAAACACTGAAGCTTTCTTT
CASSRQANTEAFF
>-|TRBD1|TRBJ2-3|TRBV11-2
TGTGCCAGCAGCTCCGACAGGGGGCGAGATACGCAGTATTTT
CASSSDRGRDTQYF
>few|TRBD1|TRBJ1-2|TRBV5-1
TGCGCCAGCAGCGTTACAGGGGACAACCTCTATGGCTACACCTTC
CASSVTGDNLYGYTF
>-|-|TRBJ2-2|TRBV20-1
TGCAACGGAAGGGGCGGGGAGCTGTTTTTT
CNGRGGELFF
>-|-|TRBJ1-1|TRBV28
TGTGCCAGCAGTTTGGGGGGGGCGCTTAAAGCTTTCTTT
CASSLGGALKAFF
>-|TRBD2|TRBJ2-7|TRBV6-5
TGTGCCAGCAGTCCCGCGGGGGGCCTTTACGAGCAGTACTTC
CASSPAGGLYEQYF
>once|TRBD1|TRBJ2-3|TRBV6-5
TGTGCCAGCAAGGGGGACAGGGCGGAAGATACGCAGTATTTT
CASKGDRAEDTQYF
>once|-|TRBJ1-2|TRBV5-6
TGTGCCAGCAGCCTGGGTCGGGGGGCTGGCTACACCTTC
CASSLGRGAGYTF
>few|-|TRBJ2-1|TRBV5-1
TGCGCCAGCAGCTTGGGCACAGAGTCCTACAATGAGCAGTTCTTC
CASSLGTESYNEQFF
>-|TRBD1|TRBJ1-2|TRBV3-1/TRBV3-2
TGTGCCAGCAGCCGGGGACAGGGATTCGGCTACACCTTC
CASSRGQGFGYTF
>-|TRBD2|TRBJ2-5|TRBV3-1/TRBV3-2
TGTGCCAGCAGCCCCTTCATTGGACTAGCGGATTCTCGGGAGACCCAGTACTTC
CASSPFIGLADSRETQYF
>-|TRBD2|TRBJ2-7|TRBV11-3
TGTGCCAGCAGCTACCTAGCGGGGGCCTACGAGCAGTACTTC
CASSYLAGAYEQYF
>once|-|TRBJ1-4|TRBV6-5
TGTGCCAGCAAAGACCCAGGCTTCATCGGTGAAAAACTGTTTTTT
CASKDPGFIGEKLFF
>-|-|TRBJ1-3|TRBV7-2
TGTGCCAGCAGCTTAGTCGGACAGCCGAGCTCTGGAAACACCATATATTTT
CASSLVGQPSSGNTIYF
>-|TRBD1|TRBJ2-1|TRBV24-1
TGTGCCACCAGTCCTCACGCACAGGGGGCTCTCGGCAATGAGCAGTTCTTC
CATSPHAQGALGNEQFF
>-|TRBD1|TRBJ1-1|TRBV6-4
TGTGCCAGCAGTGACTCCGCTAGGACAGGGTTGCCCACTGAAGCTTTCTTT
CASSDSARTGLPTEAFF
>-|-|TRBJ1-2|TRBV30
TGTGCCTGGAGTGTGGCACAGGGCTACGGCTACACCTTC
CAWSVAQGYGYTF
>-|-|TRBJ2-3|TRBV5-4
TGTGCCAGCAGCTTTCTTGCAGGGGGGGATACGCAGTATTTT
CASSFLAGGDTQYF
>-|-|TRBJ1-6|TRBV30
TGTGCCTGGAGTGTCAGGGATTATTCACCCCTCCACTTT
CAWSVRDYSPLHF
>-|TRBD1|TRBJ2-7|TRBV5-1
TGCGCCAGCAGCCTATTTGCTGACAGGGTATCCTACGAGCAGTACTTC
CASSLFADRVSYEQYF
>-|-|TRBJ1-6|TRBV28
TGTGCCAACCGGGGGGGCTCCTATAATTCACCCCTCCACTTT
CANRGGSYNSPLHF
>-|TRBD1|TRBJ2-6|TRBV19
TGTGCCAGTATACGGACAGGATCCTCTGGGGCCAACGTCCTGACTTTC
CASIRTGSSGANVLTF
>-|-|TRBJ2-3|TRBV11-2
TGTGCCAGCAGCACTGCTAGAAGCACAGATACGCAGTATTTT
CASSTARSTDTQYF
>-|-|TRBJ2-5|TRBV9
TGTGCCAGCAGCGTAGGGTCCAGGGCAGAGACCCAGTACTTC
CASSVGSRAETQYF
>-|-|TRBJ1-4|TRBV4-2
TGTGCCAGCAGCCAAGGGCAGGGATGGGAAAAACTGTTTTTT
CASSQGQGWEKLFF
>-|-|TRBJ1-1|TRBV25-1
TGTGCCAGCAGTGAATGGGGGCTTCAGAACACTGAAGCTTTCTTT
CASSEWGLQNTEAFF
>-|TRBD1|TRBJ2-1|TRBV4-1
TGCGCCAGTTCCGGGACAGGGGGCTTTGAGCAGTTCTTC
CASSGTGGFEQFF
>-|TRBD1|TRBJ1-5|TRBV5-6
TGTGCCAGCAGCCGTCCCGGGACAGCCTTCTCCAGCAATCAGCCCCAGCATTTT
CASSRPGTAFSSNQPQHF
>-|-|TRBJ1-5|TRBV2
TGTGCCAGCGGCGTTAACAGGAATCAGCCCCAGCATTTT
CASGVNRNQPQHF
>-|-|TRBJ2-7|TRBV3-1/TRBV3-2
TGTGCCAGCAACCCACCCGAGGTTTCCTACGAGCAGTACTTC
CASNPPEVSYEQYF
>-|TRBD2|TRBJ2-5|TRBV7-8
TGTGCCAGCAGCTTTAGCGGGCAAGAGACCCAGTACTTC
CASSFSGQETQYF
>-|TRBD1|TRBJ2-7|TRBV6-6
TGTGCCAGCAGTCCCGGGACAGGGGGTGTCTTC
CASSPGTGGVF
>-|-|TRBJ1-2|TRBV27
TGTGCCAGCAGTTTAATTGGGACTTATGGCTACACCTTC
CASSLIGTYGYTF
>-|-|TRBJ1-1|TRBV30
TGTGCCTGGTCTGCGGGCTTCGACACTGAAGCTTTCTTT
CAWSAGFDTEAFF
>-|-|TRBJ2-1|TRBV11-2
TGTGCCAGCAGCCTCTTACTCGGGGGGCACTACAATGAGCAGTTCTTC
CASSLLLGGHYNEQFF
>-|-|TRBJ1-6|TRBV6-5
TGTGCCAGCAGGCTAAGAGATAATTCACCCCTCCACTTT
CASRLRDNSPLHF